This T cell receptor beta chain appears in the sequencing data of a study of T cell repertoires in cytomegalovirus infection. Across the whole study: TCR beta signatures that were public indicated CMV infection and matching HLA type.

V shed 5 bases and J 5 bases; nucleotides not matched to a gene: 13. The CDR3 is 17 amino acids. TCRdb redid the calling of the reads with MiXCR, one entry per CDR3 protein. The table records fewer than 1,000,000 distinct CDR3 sequences, roughly 30% of them present only once. This clonotype came up a few times. Its target is not known. The material was cultured CD8+ T cells from PBMCs, obtained from culture after CMV antigen stimulation. The chain carries TRBV12-3 or TRBV12-4 and TRBJ2-1; TRBD1 matches 9 bases. This clonotype originated in a human donor in good health (CMV status not recorded). Some clones in this sample may be carry-over from other donors' samples. CDR3 sequence: CASSMDRGILRDNEQFF. The CDR3 nucleotides read TGTGCCAGCAGTATGGACAGGGGAATACTTCGGGACAATGAGCAGTTCTTC.